This T cell receptor (beta chain) was found in a study of cytomegalovirus exposure and HLA in healthy donors (dated by TCRdb to about 2017). Notes on the research overall: According to a later analysis, one platform produced both the 110 or so validation repertoires and the 670 or so repertoires of the first cohort. The study was designed to test whether signatures of past pathogen exposure could be identified by cataloging public T cell receptors. A separate validation cohort of approximately 130 different subjects was used in addition to the roughly 700-subject first cohort. To predict cytomegalovirus infection status, the study brought together high-throughput TCR immunosequencing, statistical association of individual TCRs with disease status, and machine learning.

Libraries came from the immunoSEQ multiplex PCR assay. Per the source publication's procedure: To diagnose cytomegalovirus status from the catalog of TCR beta chain sequences, a statistical classification framework was built. In TCRdb, the immuneACCESS table is reduced to in-frame sequences with V and J assigned. These tables do not hold every clone; where another copy was compared, an unresolved V gene accounts for under half, and the others remain unexplained. The V and J calls and the clone size are those of that table, but D and trimming were determined from the DNA. The sample has about 360,000 clones on record, 86% of them singletons. The top ten clones comprise roughly 0.82% of the sample. There are a few counts of this clone. Its specific antigen is unknown. No much larger clone exists at a distance of one base, and base qualities are not known. The donors were included in the validation cohort of 120 subjects, a group kept apart from the roughly 670-subject first cohort.

Overall results and qualifications from the work: The study gave a list of about 150 TCR beta chains associated with cytomegalovirus. The authors suggested that the approach could potentially be generalized to other disease states and immunological phenotypes. All 120 or so repertoires were used to score co-occurrence in the validation cohort in a later analysis, because that analysis had no HLA typing for the cohort. Subsequent analysis determined that TCRs grouped into clusters in the first cohort also showed a tendency toward co-occurrence across the 120 or so validation repertoires, and approximately 94% of cluster scores exceeded 0. In both the original and validation cohorts, the classifier was reported to diagnose cytomegalovirus status with high specificity and sensitivity. Most TCR sequences were seen in very few donors, while some public TCRs were found in many individuals. In vitro tests confirmed that a few of the cytomegalovirus-associated TCR beta chains recognize cytomegalovirus antigens.

After removal of 3 bases from V and 8 bases from J, the junction retains 6 bases not matched to a gene. Reading the germline V gene (reference sequence) gives CDR1 GTSNPN and CDR2 SVGIG. From the cysteine through the phenylalanine, the CDR3 covers 14 amino acids. Here the CDR3 DNA is all that survives: 42 bases in frame from base 1. Recombination linked TRBV30 to TRBJ1-4; TRBD1 matches 10 bases in the middle. The sample was PBMCs. This sequence originates from a woman between 18 and 29 years old in good health and CMV-seronegative. The DNA sequence is as follows: TGTGCCTGGAGCCAGACAGGGGGCCTGGAAAAACTGTTTTTT. This codes for CAWSQTGGLEKLFF.